Following are 28 T cell receptor beta chains from one sample sequenced in a study of T cell repertoires in cytomegalovirus infection. These receptors have no known antigen. Using its own MiXCR run on the reads, TCRdb lists one record per CDR3 protein. The sample has hundreds of thousands of distinct CDR3 sequences, 30% to 40% seen once. The sequencing here drew on cultured PBMCs, taken from culture after CMV antigen stimulation. The receptors shown here come from a human donor in good health (CMV status not recorded). Some clones in this sample may be carry-over from other donors' samples.

To note about this clonotype: At one of its ends the junction is not consistent with the germline gene, which may arise from a read error. The CDR3, as DNA: TGTGCCAGCAGCTATCCGGGACGACAACACTACTTC. Residues: CASSYPGRQHYF. The V call is TRBV28, the J call TRBJ1-2, with D possibly being TRBD1 (5 bases). Germline CDR1 reads MDHEN; CDR2 reads SYDVKM. The CDR3 covers 12 residues.

Ten or more counts support this clonotype. The chain combines TRBV7-2 with TRBJ1-2; TRBD1 might be the D (5 bases). The germline gives CDR1 SGHTA, CDR2 FQGNSA. V dropped 3 bases and J dropped 4 bases, with 15 bases sitting between them. The CDR3 is 15 residues long. CDR3: CASSFGGGYGYGYTF. Here the CDR3 DNA reads TGTGCCAGCAGCTTTGGCGGGGGGTATGGCTATGGCTACACCTTC.

The chain has TRBV7-9 and TRBJ1-4, with no clear D. This CDR3 spans 17 amino acids. Trimming stripped 4 bases from V and 7 bases from J, with 22 bases between. Germline values: CDR1 SEHNR, CDR2 FQNEAQ (reference sequence). The DNA of the CDR3 is TGTGCCAGCAGCTCGCCCCCCGGGAAGCCGGACTTTGAAAAACTGTTTTTT. Translated, it gives CASSSPPGKPDFEKLFF.

A few counts support this clonotype. J is TRBJ1-3 and V is TRBV14; D not resolved. Germline CDR1 and CDR2: SGHDN and FVKESK. The CDR3 extends over 17 amino acids. V shed 6 bases and J shed 0 bases, with 18 bases lying between them. CDR3 loop: CASSPWYRSTSGNTIYF. CDR3 bases: TGTGCCAGCAGTCCCTGGTATCGGAGCACCTCTGGAAACACCATATATTTT.

The chain joins TRBV20-1 to TRBJ2-3; 8 bases agree with TRBD2. This CDR3 spans 14 amino acids. With V trimmed by 7 bases and J by 4 bases, 10 bases remained unmatched. CDR1 and CDR2 from the germline V gene are DFQATT and SNEGSKA (reference sequence). Written as DNA, the CDR3 is TGCAGTGTCCGGGGGGGGTATGTAGCAGATACGCAGTATTTT. Amino acids: CSVRGGYVADTQYF.

The chain has TRBV7-6 and TRBJ2-7; 8 bases match TRBD2. This CDR3 comprises 15 residues. Trimming removed 4 bases from V and 2 bases from J; junction bases left unmatched: 7. Germline V lookup: CDR1 SGHVS, CDR2 FNYEAQ. This chain's CDR3 is CASSSGRGVAYEQYF. CDR3 nucleotide sequence: TGTGCCAGCAGCTCCGGGAGGGGGGTCGCCTACGAGCAGTACTTC.

There are a few counts of this clonotype. V gene TRBV7-2 combines with J gene TRBJ2-1, with a weak D call TRBD2 (6 bases). Germline CDR1 SGHTA, CDR2 FQGNSA. Trimming left V 9 bases short and J 2 bases short, with 11 bases between. The CDR3 sequence is 13 residues long. The CDR3 DNA reads TGTGCCAGTACACCGGGGGCCTACAATGAGCAGTTCTTC. Translation gives CASTPGAYNEQFF.

This clonotype was observed a handful of times. The V and J genes are TRBV20-1 and TRBJ2-7, with D possibly being TRBD2 (5 bases). Deletions cut 6 bases from V and 2 bases from J, with 20 bases between. The germline V gene encodes CDR1 DFQATT and CDR2 SNEGSKA (reference sequence). The CDR3 length is 15 residues. The DNA of the CDR3 is TGCAGTGCAGCGAGCCCGCGTGAGGGAACCTACGAGCAGTACTTC. This codes for CSAASPREGTYEQYF.

The sample holds a few counts of this clonotype. The rearrangement links TRBV7-6 to TRBJ2-1; a possible D gene is TRBD2 (6 bases). Trimming pared 7 bases from V and 9 bases from J, leaving 19 bases between. Looked up from germline, CDR1 is SGHVS and CDR2 is FNYEAQ. The CDR3 extends over 14 amino acids. This CDR3 reads CASTPLGGYGEQFF. The CDR3 bases are TGTGCCAGCACCCCCCTGGGGGGTTACGGTGAGCAGTTCTTC.

This clonotype was found many times. This chain links TRBV7-2 with TRBJ2-2, with TRBD2 matching 7 bases. The CDR3 sequence is 16 residues long. V gave up 5 bases and J gave up 4 bases; unmatched junction bases: 10. The V gene's germline CDR1 is SGHTA and CDR2 FQGNSA. The CDR3: CASSRAPGLSTGELFF. In DNA, the CDR3 is TGTGCCAGCAGCCGAGCCCCGGGACTAAGCACCGGGGAGCTGTTTTTT.

The rearrangement joins TRBV5-4 to TRBJ2-2; possibly TRBD1 for D (6 bases). The V end was cut by 0 bases, the J end by 6 bases, with 15 bases between. The CDR3 totals 16 residues. Looked up from germline, CDR1 is SGHNT and CDR2 is YYREEE (reference sequence). CDR3 protein: CASSLGGQGPAGELFF. CDR3 in DNA: TGTGCCAGCAGCTTGGGTGGTCAGGGGCCCGCCGGGGAGCTGTTTTTT. Using reference TRBV5-4 and TRBJ2-2 for the parts outside the CDR3, the full variable domain is ETGVTQSPTHLIKTRGQQVTLRCSSQSGHNTVSWYQQALGQGPQFIFQYYREEENGRGNFPPRFSGLQFPNYSSELNVNALELDDSALYLCASSLGGQGPAGELFFGEGSRLTVL.

Comments on this clonotype: Relative to the germline gene, one junction end is altered; a read error may explain this. The rearrangement joins TRBV7-2 to TRBJ1-2, with a weak D call TRBD1 (5 bases). The germline gives CDR1 SGHTA, CDR2 FQGNSA. CDR3 length: 15 residues. The CDR3 bases are TGTGCCAGCAGCTTATATCGAGGGACGGTCTATGGCTACACGTTC. As protein: CASSLYRGTVYGYTF.

This clonotype was seen repeatedly, ten times or more. The chain uses TRBV7-8 and TRBJ1-1; 9 bases map to TRBD1. Germline V gene sequence: CDR1 SGHVS, CDR2 FQNEAQ. The trim removed 1 base at V and 3 bases at J, leaving 9 bases unmatched. This CDR3 region has 17 residues. Here the CDR3 DNA reads TGTGCCAGCAGCTTAGGTTACAGGGGGCGAGTGGACACTGAAGCTTTCTTT. This sequence encodes CASSLGYRGRVDTEAFF. The complete variable domain, with remaining parts taken from reference TRBV7-8 and TRBJ1-1, reads GAGVSQSPRYKVAKRGQDVALRCDPISGHVSLFWYQQALGQGPEFLTYFQNEAQLDKSGLPSDRFFAERPEGSVSTLKIQRTQQEDSAVYLCASSLGYRGRVDTEAFFGQGTRLTVV.

This CDR3 reads CASSIGSGEETQYF. The CDR3 DNA reads as TGTGCCAGTAGTATTGGGTCGGGAGAAGAGACCCAGTACTTC. The rearrangement uses TRBV19 and TRBJ2-5; perhaps TRBD2 as D (6 bases). This CDR3 is built from 14 residues. Germline V gene data show CDR1 as LNHDA and CDR2 as SQIVND (reference sequence). V was shortened by 3 bases and J by 3 bases, with 11 bases between the two germline ends.

The genes are TRBV27 and TRBJ2-5, with D perhaps TRBD2 (6 bases). From germline, CDR1 is MNHEY and CDR2 SMNVEV (reference sequence). V lost 7 bases and J 5 bases, leaving 20 bases between the germline ends. The CDR3 consists of 15 residues. CDR3 sequence (DNA): TGTGCCAGCACTCACCGGGCGGGGAGAAGGGAGACCCAGTACTTC. Protein sequence: CASTHRAGRRETQYF.

This clonotype has ten or more counts. The J gene is TRBJ2-7, the V gene TRBV7-2; 7 bases line up with TRBD2. V lost 1 base to trimming and J lost 2 bases; unmatched junction nucleotides: 5. This CDR3 spans 15 amino acids. From germline, CDR1 is SGHTA and CDR2 FQGNSA. The CDR3: CASSLVAGVTYEQYF. Here the CDR3 DNA reads TGTGCCAGCAGCTTAGTTGCGGGAGTGACCTACGAGCAGTACTTC.

This clonotype has a handful of counts. The chain recombines TRBV7-6 with TRBJ2-1; 8 nucleotides match TRBD2. CDR1 SGHVS and CDR2 FNYEAQ come from the germline V gene. The CDR3 contains 15 residues. The junction had 3 bases not matched to a gene; V was cut back by 3 bases and J by 2 bases. CDR3 region: CASSFPGGPYNEQFF. The CDR3 DNA reads TGTGCCAGCAGCTTCCCGGGAGGGCCCTACAATGAGCAGTTCTTC. The full variable domain, completed using reference TRBV7-6 and TRBJ2-1, is GAGVSQSPRYKVTKRGQDVALRCDPISGHVSLYWYRQALGQGPEFLTYFNYEAQQDKSGLPNDRFSAERPEGSISTLTIQRTEQRDSAMYRCASSFPGGPYNEQFFGPGTRLTVL.

This chain links TRBV7-2 with TRBJ2-7, with 8 bases matching TRBD2. V shed 2 bases, J shed 5 bases, and the junction held 8 bases outside the gene matches. Germline-derived CDR1 and CDR2 are SGHTA and FQGNSA. The CDR3 length is 15 residues. The CDR3 bases are TGTGCCAGCAGCTTACGGGGCGGGGGGCGGGACGAGCAGTACTTC. It specifies CASSLRGGGRDEQYF.

This chain connects TRBV18 to TRBJ2-1; TRBD1 or TRBD2 may be the D gene (5 bases each). The CDR3 runs 12 residues. The V gene's germline CDR1 is KGHSH and CDR2 LQKENI. Trimming removed 4 bases from V and 8 bases from J, with 9 bases in between. The CDR3 protein is CASSRDPHEQFF. The CDR3 DNA is TGTGCCAGCTCACGGGACCCCCATGAGCAGTTCTTC.

The CDR3 reads CASSIGGQETQYF. Here the CDR3 DNA reads TGTGCCAGCAGCATAGGGGGCCAAGAGACCCAGTACTTC. The V and J genes are TRBV7-9 and TRBJ2-5, with D possibly being TRBD1 (6 bases). The CDR3 is made up of 13 amino acids. Trimming pared 5 bases from V and 1 base from J, leaving 8 bases between. Per germline, CDR1 SEHNR and CDR2 FQNEAQ (reference sequence).

The chain carries TRBV7-9 and TRBJ2-1; a possible D gene is TRBD2 (6 bases). CDR3 length: 15 amino acids. Per the germline V gene, CDR1 is SEHNR and CDR2 is FQNEAQ (reference sequence). Trimming left V 7 bases short and J 5 bases short, with 18 bases between. The CDR3 coding sequence is TGTGCCAGCACCAACCCGGGAGCGAGAGACAATGAGCAGTTCTTC. As protein: CASTNPGARDNEQFF.

This chain uses TRBV29-1 with TRBJ2-7; weak D call: TRBD2 (6 bases). The germline V gene encodes CDR1 SQVTM and CDR2 ANQGSEA. Trimming removed 7 bases from V and 2 bases from J, with 18 bases in between. The length of the CDR3 is 14 residues. The CDR3 region is CSAHSGTATYEQYF. CDR3 nucleotide sequence: TGCAGCGCCCACTCCGGGACTGCAACCTACGAGCAGTACTTC.

The rearrangement joins TRBV5-3 to TRBJ1-2, with TRBD1 identical over 7 bases. TRBV5-3 is treated as an ORF (open reading frame) with a function not yet certain. Unmatched junction bases numbered 13, after V lost 4 bases and J lost 4 bases. This CDR3 is built from 16 residues. The CDR3 sequence: CARSPIRDRKFYGYTF. The DNA for the CDR3 is TGTGCCAGAAGCCCAATAAGGGACAGAAAATTCTATGGCTACACCTTC.

V and J are TRBV3-1 and TRBJ1-1; TRBD1 is a possible D gene (6 bases). Germline CDR1 is LGHDT and CDR2 is YNNKEL (reference sequence). This CDR3 comprises 14 residues. Deletions cut 1 base from V and 3 bases from J, with 9 bases between. The DNA of the CDR3 is TGTGCCAGCAGCCAAGCACAGGGTGACACTGAAGCTTTCTTT. It specifies CASSQAQGDTEAFF.

There are a few counts of this clonotype. The J gene is TRBJ1-5, the V gene TRBV2; possible D gene TRBD1, 5 bases. Germline V lookup: CDR1 SNHLY, CDR2 FYNNEI. With 7 bases removed from V and 7 bases from J, the gap between germline ends came to 17 bases. The CDR3 sequence is 14 residues long. The CDR3 region is CASTLGEGGQPQHF. Here the CDR3 DNA reads TGTGCCAGCACCCTGGGGGAGGGCGGGCAGCCCCAGCATTTT. Full variable domain (outside the CDR3, taken from reference TRBV2 and TRBJ1-5): EPEVTQTPSHQVTQMGQEVILRCVPISNHLYFYWYRQILGQKVEFLVSFYNNEISEKSEIFDDQFSVERPDGSNFTLKIRSTKLEDSAMYFCASTLGEGGQPQHFGDGTRLSIL.

Notes on this clonotype: This could be a read error, since a much larger clone is one nucleotide away. The rearrangement uses TRBV2 and TRBJ1-1; possibly TRBD1 for D (5 bases). The germline CDR1 and CDR2 sequences are SNHLY and FYNNEI. V was clipped by 6 bases and J by 1 base, with 9 bases between them. CDR3 size: 13 residues. The CDR3 here is CASRRDPNTEAFF. Written as DNA, the CDR3 is TGTGCCAGCAGACGGGACCCGAACACTGAAGCTTTCTTT.

Remarks on this clonotype: The missing conserved phenylalanine or tryptophan at the end of this CDR3 makes a read error likely. The chain couples TRBV19 to TRBJ1-5; D unclear. CDR1 LNHDA and CDR2 SQIVND come from the germline V gene (reference sequence). Trimming pared 4 bases from V and 11 bases from J, leaving 12 bases between. The CDR3 runs to 12 residues. Here the CDR3 DNA reads TGTGCCAGTAGTACCAACAGCAATTCCCAGCATATT. As protein: CASSTNSNSQHI.

This clonotype showed up just a few times. This chain links TRBV27 with TRBJ1-5; tentatively, D is TRBD1 (6 bases). This CDR3 region has 15 residues. The V gene's germline CDR1 is MNHEY and CDR2 SMNVEV (reference sequence). Trimming shortened V by 10 bases and J by 1 base, and 17 bases separated the two germline ends. The DNA of the CDR3 is TGTGCCACCTCACAGCTACAGGGCAGCAATCAGCCCCAGCATTTT. Translated: CATSQLQGSNQPQHF.